This paragraph reports one TCR beta chain. Its matching antigen is unknown. The germline V and J ends were trimmed by 3 bases and 9 bases, with 12 bases remaining between them. This CDR3 contains 13 residues. TCRdb keeps only in-frame clones here, not all; method: immunoSEQ multiplex PCR. The table includes roughly 150,000 clones, about 88% detected once. This record belongs to a study of T cell responses to AZD1222 COVID-19 vaccine. Overall study: Pooling was applied to second doses at about 4 or about 12 weeks.

Study-wide results and caveats: The donors showed a predominance of white British ancestry and of females, with possible underestimation of clonal diversity. The repertoires were collected only after the peak T cell response.

The J gene is TRBJ2-1, the V gene TRBV12-3 or TRBV12-4; no clear D. Sequenced here: peripheral blood, sampled on day 0 of AZD1222 vaccination. This clonotype was sampled from an adult in good health. The CDR3 region is CASSFDLGSEQFF. As DNA, the CDR3 is TGTGCCAGCAGTTTCGACCTCGGCAGTGAGCAGTTCTTC.